The next 32 T cell receptor beta chains were all read from a single sample in a study of T cells in narcolepsy. Measured with immunoSEQ multiplex PCR; TCRdb has only the in-frame clones, and not every one. The sample comprises tens of thousands of clones, 75% to 85% of which are singletons, and 2.5% rests with the top ten. Sequenced sample: CD45RA- memory CD4+ T cells from PBMCs. These receptors all come from a human donor with narcolepsy.

The chain is built from TRBV6-1 and TRBJ2-7; 11 nucleotides match TRBD2. This CDR3 is built from 14 residues. Germline assignment: CDR1 MNHNS and CDR2 SASEGT. V shed 6 bases, J shed 6 bases, and the junction held 7 bases outside the gene matches. The CDR3 loop reads CASSSGTSGFEQYF. CDR3 DNA: TGTGCCAGCAGCAGCGGGACTAGCGGTTTCGAGCAGTACTTC.

This sequence joins TRBV18 and TRBJ1-1; TRBD1 agrees at 7 bases. This CDR3 is built from 14 residues. V shed 4 bases, J shed 2 bases, and the junction held 4 bases outside the gene matches. Per the germline V gene, CDR1 is KGHSH and CDR2 is LQKENI. The CDR3 DNA is TGTGCCAGCTCACTAGGGACAGCAAACACTGAAGCTTTCTTT. Translating it yields CASSLGTANTEAFF.

The chain has TRBV28 and TRBJ1-4, with D uncertain. The V and J ends lost 3 bases and 8 bases respectively, with 19 bases between them. Germline V lookup: CDR1 MDHEN, CDR2 SYDVKM. The CDR3 is made up of 16 amino acids. This CDR3 is CASSFTIRGLQEKLFF. The CDR3 nucleotides read TGTGCCAGCAGTTTCACTATTCGAGGGCTTCAGGAAAAACTGTTTTTT.

This clone was picked up one time. The chain employs TRBV6-5 and TRBJ2-3, with D hard to call. CDR1 is MNHEY, CDR2 SVGAGI, per germline. The CDR3 has 14 amino acids. Between the trimmed V and J ends, which lost 4 bases and 6 bases, there was a span of 14 bases. The CDR3 nucleotides are TGTGCCAGCAGTTGGTCGACGGCCGCGGATACGCAGTATTTT. Translation gives CASSWSTAADTQYF.

This rearrangement joins TRBV7-2 to TRBJ2-6; D is unclear. The CDR3 covers 17 residues. Looked up from germline, CDR1 is SGHTA and CDR2 is FQGNSA. The V end was cut by 2 bases, the J end by 0 bases, with 11 bases between. The CDR3, as DNA: TGTGCCAGCAGCTTATCCTCTGTCCTCTCTGGGGCCAACGTCCTGACTTTC. This codes for CASSLSSVLSGANVLTF.

The chain couples TRBV15 to TRBJ1-5; D is uncertain. Germline CDR1 and CDR2: LNHNV and YYDKDF (reference sequence). V was shortened by 5 bases and J by 7 bases, with 15 bases between the two germline ends. The CDR3 runs 14 residues. The CDR3 sequence is CATSPTDLSQPQHF. The CDR3 DNA reads TGTGCCACCAGCCCTACAGATCTCAGCCAGCCCCAGCATTTT.

This clone was recorded once. The rearrangement joins TRBV6-5 to TRBJ1-2; 7 bases are shared with TRBD1. CDR3 length: 14 residues. J was trimmed by 5 bases and V by 5 bases; bases with no gene match: 8. Per the germline V gene, CDR1 is MNHEY and CDR2 is SVGAGI. CDR3 sequence reads: CASSRQGIGYGYTF. In DNA form, the CDR3 reads TGTGCCAGCAGTCGACAGGGTATCGGATATGGCTACACCTTC.

This clone occurred a few times. The V gene is TRBV29-1, the J gene TRBJ2-7; a possible D gene is TRBD1 (5 bases). V was cut by 4 bases and J by 3 bases, with 16 bases left in between. Germline V CDR1 and CDR2: SQVTM, ANQGSEA. The CDR3 runs to 14 residues. The CDR3 loop reads CSVVRNFDSYEQYF. As DNA, the CDR3 is TGCAGCGTTGTCCGAAATTTCGACAGCTACGAGCAGTACTTC.

This chain connects TRBV29-1 to TRBJ2-1; 9 bases fit TRBD1. This CDR3 spans 13 amino acids. After removal of 5 bases from V and 6 bases from J, the junction contained 5 bases not matched to a gene. Germline V lookup: CDR1 SQVTM, CDR2 ANQGSEA. The CDR3: CSVNRGLGNEQFF. CDR3 bases: TGCAGCGTTAACAGGGGGCTCGGCAATGAGCAGTTCTTC.

V gene TRBV15 combines with J gene TRBJ1-1; D is unclear. The CDR3 contains 13 residues. The ends were cut back, 0 bases at V and 8 bases at J, with 10 bases in the middle. Germline values: CDR1 LNHNV, CDR2 YYDKDF (reference sequence). CDR3 DNA sequence: TGTGCCACCAGCAGAGATCTTTACAGCGAAGCTTTCTTT. It encodes CATSRDLYSEAFF.

The genes are TRBV7-3 and TRBJ2-1; tentatively, D is TRBD1 (6 bases). The CDR3 is 14 amino acids. Trimming took off 5 bases at V and 7 bases at J, with 15 bases between the two ends. The germline CDR1 and CDR2 sequences are SGHTA and FQGTGA. CDR3: CASSPKGEPNEQFF. The CDR3 DNA sequence: TGTGCCAGCAGCCCGAAGGGGGAACCGAATGAGCAGTTCTTC.

V gene TRBV5-5 combines with J gene TRBJ1-2, with D hard to call. Trimming pared 0 bases from V and 5 bases from J, leaving 5 bases between. The CDR3 contains 12 residues. The V gene's germline CDR1 is SGHKS and CDR2 YYEKEE (reference sequence). CDR3 sequence: CASSLARYGYTF. CDR3 sequence (DNA): TGTGCCAGCAGCTTGGCCAGATATGGCTACACCTTC. The full variable domain, its missing parts supplied by reference TRBV5-5 and TRBJ1-2, is DAGVTQSPTHLIKTRGQQVTLRCSPISGHKSVSWYQQVLGQGPQFIFQYYEKEERGRGNFPDRFSARQFPNYSSELNVNALLLGDSALYLCASSLARYGYTFGSGTRLTVV.

This sequence joins TRBV6-4 and TRBJ2-7; possibly TRBD2 for D (6 bases). Trimming took off 2 bases at V and 7 bases at J, with 12 bases between the two ends. The CDR3 is 13 amino acids. Germline V gives CDR1 MRHNA, CDR2 SNTAGT. Here the CDR3 reads CASSDRAAGEQYF. CDR3 nucleotide sequence: TGTGCCAGCAGTGACAGGGCGGCGGGGGAGCAGTACTTC.

The chain has TRBV30 and TRBJ2-3, with D hard to call. Germline V gene data show CDR1 as GTSNPN and CDR2 as SVGIG (reference sequence). This CDR3 is 14 amino acids long. V shed 1 base and J shed 8 bases, with 16 bases lying between them. This CDR3 is CAWSENSSDGTQYF. CDR3 bases: TGTGCCTGGAGTGAGAACTCCTCTGACGGTACGCAGTATTTT.

This chain uses TRBV6-6 with TRBJ1-6; no definite D call. Trimming pared 2 bases from V and 6 bases from J, leaving 8 bases between. This CDR3 spans 14 amino acids. Per the germline V gene, CDR1 is MNHNY and CDR2 is SVGAGI (reference sequence). CDR3 protein: CASSYRVGNSPLHF. The CDR3, as DNA: TGTGCCAGCAGTTACAGGGTGGGTAATTCACCCCTCCACTTT.

The chain has TRBV18 and TRBJ2-7; D might be TRBD1 (6 bases). Germline assignment: CDR1 KGHSH and CDR2 LQKENI. Between the trimmed V and J ends, which lost 2 bases and 0 bases, there was a span of 11 bases. The CDR3 has 15 amino acids. The CDR3 here is CASSPGGLNSYEQYF. In DNA form, the CDR3 reads TGTGCCAGCTCACCAGGGGGCCTGAACTCCTACGAGCAGTACTTC.

This clone was observed once. CDR3 sequence (DNA): TGTGCCAGCAGCCACCGGGACACCAACACCGGGGAGCTGTTTTTT. It specifies CASSHRDTNTGELFF. V usage is TRBV7-2 and J usage is TRBJ2-2, with D perhaps TRBD1 (6 bases). Germline CDR1 reads SGHTA; CDR2 reads FQGNSA. The CDR3 is 15 residues long. Trimming stripped 5 bases from V and 2 bases from J, with 12 bases between.

This clone appeared once. The chain couples TRBV25-1 to TRBJ1-2; the D gene is possibly TRBD1 (6 bases). V lost 6 bases, J lost 5 bases, and 7 bases lay in between. This CDR3 is built from 11 residues. CDR1 is MGHDK, CDR2 SYGVNS, per germline. CDR3 sequence: CASSTGYGYTF. The CDR3 region has the DNA TGTGCCAGCAGCACAGGGTATGGCTACACCTTC.

The V call is TRBV5-4, the J call TRBJ1-6; TRBD1 aligns across 10 bases. The CDR3 loop spans 14 amino acids. The germline gives CDR1 SGHNT, CDR2 YYREEE (reference sequence). V lost 4 bases, J lost 10 bases, and 5 bases stayed unmatched. Here the CDR3 reads CASSLGTGESPLHF. The DNA for the CDR3 is TGTGCCAGCAGCCTAGGGACAGGGGAATCACCCCTCCACTTT.

The J gene is TRBJ1-2, the V gene TRBV7-9; tentative D call: TRBD1 (5 bases). The CDR3 consists of 15 residues. The germline gives CDR1 SEHNR, CDR2 FQNEAQ (reference sequence). Trimming cost V 4 bases and J 5 bases, with 17 bases left between them. The CDR3 spells CASSSGTSGRYGYTF. The CDR3 nucleotides read TGTGCCAGCAGCTCAGGGACCTCGGGCCGTTATGGCTACACCTTC. The entire variable domain, with the rest obtained from reference TRBV7-9 and TRBJ1-2, is as follows: DTGVSQNPRHKITKRGQNVTFRCDPISEHNRLYWYRQTLGQGPEFLTYFQNEAQLEKSRLLSDRFSAERPKGSFSTLEIQRTEQGDSAMYLCASSSGTSGRYGYTFGSGTRLTVV.

The chain couples TRBV10-3 to TRBJ1-1; D is perhaps TRBD1 (6 bases). CDR1 and CDR2 from the germline V gene are ENHRY and SYGVKD. Trimming removed 3 bases from V and 5 bases from J, with 13 bases in between. CDR3 size: 14 residues. CDR3 coding DNA: TGTGCCATCAGTGATATGGGGGGCCTTACTGAAGCTTTCTTT. It translates to CAISDMGGLTEAFF.

The rearrangement uses TRBV7-2 and TRBJ1-5; a possible D gene is TRBD1 (6 bases). V lost 5 bases to trimming and J lost 5 bases, with 10 bases between them. CDR3 length equals 13 residues. Per the germline V gene, CDR1 is SGHTA and CDR2 is FQGNSA. The CDR3 protein is CASSTDSDQPQHF. DNA for the CDR3: TGTGCCAGCAGCACGGACAGTGATCAGCCCCAGCATTTT.

This clone showed up just a few times. The genes are TRBV7-8 and TRBJ2-6; possibly TRBD2 for D (6 bases). V lost 0 bases and J 4 bases, leaving 7 bases between the germline ends. The CDR3 contains 15 residues. In germline, CDR1 is SGHVS, CDR2 FQNEAQ. CDR3 loop: CASSLAGGGANVLTF. The CDR3 DNA follows: TGTGCCAGCAGCTTAGCCGGAGGGGGGGCCAACGTCCTGACTTTC.

The rearrangement uses TRBV6-1 and TRBJ2-7; 7 nucleotides align to TRBD1. V trimming: 3 bases; J trimming: 4 bases; junction bases outside the gene matches: 6. The length of the CDR3 is 14 residues. Germline CDR1 MNHNS, CDR2 SASEGT. CDR3 region: CASSDGTVGYEQYF. The CDR3 DNA reads TGTGCCAGCAGTGACGGGACAGTTGGGTACGAGCAGTACTTC.

This sequence joins TRBV5-1 and TRBJ1-3, with D perhaps TRBD1 (6 bases). Germline assignment: CDR1 SGHRS and CDR2 YFSETQ. The CDR3 runs 16 residues. Trimming took off 0 bases at V and 1 base at J, with 11 bases between the two ends. The CDR3 bases are TGCGCCAGCAGCTTGGAGGTAGGGGGATCTGGAAACACCATATATTTT. This sequence encodes CASSLEVGGSGNTIYF.

The chain combines TRBV6-1 with TRBJ2-3, with TRBD2 matching over 11 bases. CDR1 is MNHNS and CDR2 is SASEGT in the germline V gene. V shed 4 bases and J 2 bases; nucleotides not matched to a gene: 5. The CDR3 length is 16 residues. The CDR3 nucleotides are TGTGCCAGCAGTGCGGGACTAGCGGATTCCACAGATACGCAGTATTTT. Translating gives CASSAGLADSTDTQYF.

The gene calls are TRBV29-1 and TRBJ1-2; 9 nucleotides line up with TRBD1. Germline CDR1 and CDR2: SQVTM and ANQGSEA. The CDR3 runs 15 residues. The junction had 12 bases not matched to a gene; V was cut back by 3 bases and J by 7 bases. Written as DNA, the CDR3 is TGCAGCGTTGACCCACAGACAGGGGGATCTTTTGGCTACACCTTC. Its translation is CSVDPQTGGSFGYTF.

This chain uses TRBV14 with TRBJ1-4; perhaps TRBD1 as D (5 bases). CDR1 and CDR2 (germline): SGHDN, FVKESK. The CDR3 consists of 15 residues. Between the trimmed V and J ends, which lost 5 bases and 8 bases, there was a span of 18 bases. The CDR3 loop is CASSVTSRTREKLFF. The CDR3, as DNA: TGTGCCAGCAGCGTCACGTCTCGGACACGGGAAAAACTGTTTTTT.

The CDR3 spells CASSVEGPPLAEQFF. Written as DNA, the CDR3 is TGTGCCAGCAGCGTAGAAGGCCCCCCTTTGGCTGAGCAGTTCTTC. This sequence joins TRBV9 and TRBJ2-1; D unclear. V shed 0 bases and J shed 9 bases, with 16 bases lying between them. The CDR3 sequence is 15 residues long. Germline V gene sequence: CDR1 SGDLS, CDR2 YYNGEE. The full variable domain, with the rest looked up from reference TRBV9 and TRBJ2-1, is DSGVTQTPKHLITATGQRVTLRCSPRSGDLSVYWYQQSLDQGLQFLIQYYNGEERAKGNILERFSAQQFPDLHSELNLSSLELGDSALYFCASSVEGPPLAEQFFGPGTRLTVL.

The chain recombines TRBV7-7 with TRBJ2-5, with 8 bases fitting TRBD2. Per the germline V gene, CDR1 is SSHAT and CDR2 is FNYEAQ (reference sequence). CDR3 size: 13 residues. V lost 5 bases to trimming and J lost 5 bases; unmatched junction nucleotides: 4. CDR3 in amino acids: CASSISSGETQYF. The CDR3 DNA sequence: TGTGCCAGCAGCATATCTAGCGGGGAGACCCAGTACTTC.

J is TRBJ2-7 and V is TRBV30; the D is unclear. Germline CDR1 reads GTSNPN; CDR2 reads SVGIG (reference sequence). V was trimmed by 4 bases and J by 10 bases, leaving 17 bases between them. The CDR3 contains 12 residues. CDR3 sequence (DNA): TGTGCCTGGACTACGGCTGCGAGTATCCAGTACTTC. Residues: CAWTTAASIQYF.

The chain links TRBV19 to TRBJ2-7, with TRBD1 identical over 9 bases. The CDR3 is 15 amino acids. The germline gives CDR1 LNHDA, CDR2 SQIVND (reference sequence). V was pared by 5 bases and J by 2 bases, with 7 bases of the junction left unmatched. CDR3 DNA: TGTGCCAGTAGTGCGGAGGACAGGGGAACCTACGAGCAGTACTTC. Translation gives CASSAEDRGTYEQYF.